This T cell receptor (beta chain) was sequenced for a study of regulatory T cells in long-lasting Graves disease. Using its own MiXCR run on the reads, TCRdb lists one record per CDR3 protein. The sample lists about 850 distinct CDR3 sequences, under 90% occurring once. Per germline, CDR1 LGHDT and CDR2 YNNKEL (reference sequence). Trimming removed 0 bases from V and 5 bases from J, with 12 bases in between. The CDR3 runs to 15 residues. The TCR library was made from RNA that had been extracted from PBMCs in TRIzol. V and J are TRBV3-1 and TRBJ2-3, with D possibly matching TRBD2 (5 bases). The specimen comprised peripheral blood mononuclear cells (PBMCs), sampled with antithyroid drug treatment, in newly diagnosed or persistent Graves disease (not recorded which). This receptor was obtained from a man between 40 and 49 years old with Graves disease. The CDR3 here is CASSQEVSGGDTQYF. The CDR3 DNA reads TGTGCCAGCAGCCAAGAAGTATCAGGAGGAGATACGCAGTATTTT.